The T cell receptor beta chain described here comes from a study of cytomegalovirus exposure and HLA in healthy donors. Concerning this clone: Its antigen is unidentified.

Clones were sequenced by immunoSEQ multiplex PCR, and TCRdb holds only the in-frame ones, with some missing. The data hold more than 90,000 clones, with about nine tenths observed a single time. Losses at the gene ends were 4 bases for V and 4 bases for J; bases not matched to a gene: 6. CDR1 WSHSY and CDR2 SAAADI come from the germline V gene. This CDR3 has 16 residues. Study findings and constraints: Reported performance of the classifier showed diagnosis of cytomegalovirus status with high specificity and sensitivity. Associated with cytomegalovirus, according to the listing, were fewer than 200 TCR beta chains. The TCR clusters that emerged in the first cohort tended, a later analysis found, to co-occur in the 120 or so validation repertoires. Many donors shared some public TCRs, even though most TCR sequences were rare.

This TCR was recovered from a man younger than 35 in good health and CMV-seropositive. V is TRBV10-2 and J is TRBJ1-5, with TRBD1 identical over 11 bases. Sequencing was done on a sample of PBMCs. The chain's CDR3 is CASSGPGQGANQPQHF. In DNA, the CDR3 is TGCGCCAGCAGTGGGCCTGGACAGGGGGCTAATCAGCCCCAGCATTTT.